Below, 2 T cell receptor beta chains from the same sample are listed, as sequenced in a study of T cells in Graves' hyperthyroidism and ophthalmopathy. Researchers took RNA transcripts and amplified the TCR beta CDR3 regions from them. Researchers ran a first-round RT-PCR on the TCR CDR3 using the HTBI primer set. TCRdb fed the multiplex PCR reads into MiXCR, producing one record per CDR3 protein. Of around 190,000 distinct CDR3 sequences listed, 17% were seen once; the top ten hold approximately 28%. The sequenced sample was blood. These receptor sequences come from a woman aged 45-65 years with Graves' hyperthyroidism.

Regarding this clonotype: A read error is possible here, since a much larger clone lies one base away. V is TRBV29-1 and J is TRBJ2-3, with 9 bases matching TRBD2. Losses at the gene ends were 0 bases for V and 8 bases for J; bases not matched to a gene: 12. The CDR3 has 16 residues. Germline values: CDR1 SQVTM, CDR2 ANQGSEA. The CDR3 loop is CSVEDLGGGAPGTQYF. DNA of the CDR3: TGCAGCGTTGAAGATCTCGGCGGGGGGGCCCCAGGTACGCAGTATTTT.

This clonotype was seen at least ten times. V gene TRBV27 combines with J gene TRBJ1-5; tentative D call: TRBD1 (6 bases). There are 13 residues in the CDR3. Deletions cut 5 bases from V and 12 bases from J, with 17 bases between. Germline V gene sequence: CDR1 MNHEY, CDR2 SMNVEV (reference sequence). Here the CDR3 reads CASSQELPGDQHF. In nucleotides, the CDR3 is TGTGCCAGCAGTCAAGAATTACCAGGGGACCAGCATTTT.